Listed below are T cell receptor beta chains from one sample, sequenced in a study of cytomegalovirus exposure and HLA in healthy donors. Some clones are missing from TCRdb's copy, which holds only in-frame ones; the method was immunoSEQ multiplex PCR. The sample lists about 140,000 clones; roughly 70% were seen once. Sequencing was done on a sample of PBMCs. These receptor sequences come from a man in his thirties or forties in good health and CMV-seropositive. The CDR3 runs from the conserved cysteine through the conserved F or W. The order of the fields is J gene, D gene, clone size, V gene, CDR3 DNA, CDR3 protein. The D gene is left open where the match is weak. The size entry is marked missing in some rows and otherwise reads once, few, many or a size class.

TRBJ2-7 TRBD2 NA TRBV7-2 TGTGCCAGCAGCTTTGGGGCGGGAGGCTACGAGCAGTACTTC CASSFGAGGYEQYF
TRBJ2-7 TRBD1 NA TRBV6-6 TGTGCCAGGAGTAGACAGGGCCACGAGCAGTACTTC CARSRQGHEQYF
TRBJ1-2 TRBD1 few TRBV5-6 TGTGCCAGCAGCCCCACAGGGGGCAGCTATGGCTACACCTTC CASSPTGGSYGYTF
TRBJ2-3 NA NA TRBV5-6 TGTGCCAGCAGCTTGGGACAGGAAGATACGCAGTATTTT CASSLGQEDTQYF
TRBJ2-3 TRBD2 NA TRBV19 TGTGCCAGTAGTATAGATCCGGGCGGAAGCGGGAGCATAGATACGCAGTATTTT CASSIDPGGSGSIDTQYF
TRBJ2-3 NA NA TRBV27 TGTGCCAGCAGTTTTGGCCAGAACACAGATACGCAGTATTTT CASSFGQNTDTQYF
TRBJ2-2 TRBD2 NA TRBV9 TGTGCCAGCAGCCCCCTTGGACTAGCGGTGGACACCGGGGAGCTGTTTTTT CASSPLGLAVDTGELFF
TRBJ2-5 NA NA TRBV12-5 TGTGCTAGTGGTTTGGCGTACCAAGAGACCCAGTACTTC CASGLAYQETQYF
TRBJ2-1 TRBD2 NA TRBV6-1 TGTGCCAGCAGTGAACTGGCGGGAGGTTCCAATGAGCAGTTCTTC CASSELAGGSNEQFF
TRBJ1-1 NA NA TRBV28 TGTGCCGCTAGAGACCCTCAAACCGGGGGTAGCACTGAAGCTTTCTTT CAARDPQTGGSTEAFF
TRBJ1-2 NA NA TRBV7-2 TGTGCCAGCAGCCCGGAATTTACAGGGACTGGCTACACCTTC CASSPEFTGTGYTF
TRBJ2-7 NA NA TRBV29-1 TGCAGCGTGGAGGGACAGTTTTCCTACGAGCAGTACTTC CSVEGQFSYEQYF
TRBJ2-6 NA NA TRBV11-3 TGTGCCAGCAGCTATGAGGAAACCTCTGGGGCCAACGTCCTGACTTTC CASSYEETSGANVLTF
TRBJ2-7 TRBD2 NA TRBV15 TGTGCCACCAGCATACTAGCGGGAGAACCCTACGAGCAGTACTTC CATSILAGEPYEQYF
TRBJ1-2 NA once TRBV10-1 TGCGCCAGCAGTGAAGGGGGTTCGGCTGGCTACACCTTC CASSEGGSAGYTF
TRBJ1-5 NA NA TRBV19 TGTGCCAGTAGTCCCCGCCGCCCAGGGAATGGGGCCAATCAGCCCCAGCATTTT CASSPRRPGNGANQPQHF
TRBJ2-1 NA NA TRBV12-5 TGTGCTAGTGGCCCCCTTAGCGGCCTTAACGATGAGCAGTTCTTC CASGPLSGLNDEQFF
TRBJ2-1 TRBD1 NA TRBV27 TGTGCCAGCAGTTTATGGTGGGACAGGATAACCCTCAGGAATGAGCAGTTCTTC CASSLWWDRITLRNEQFF
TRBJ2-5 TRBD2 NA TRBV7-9 TGTGCCAGCGGGACTAGCGGTGAGACCCAGTACTTC CASGTSGETQYF
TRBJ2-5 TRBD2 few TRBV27 TGTGCCAGCAGTTTTAGTGGGAGGGCCGAGGAGACCCAGTACTTC CASSFSGRAEETQYF
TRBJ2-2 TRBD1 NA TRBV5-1 TGCGCCAGCAGCTTGGGGAACAGGGGATCGGAGTCCGGGGAGCTGTTTTTT CASSLGNRGSESGELFF
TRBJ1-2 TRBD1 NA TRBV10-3 TGTGCCATCAGTGAGCAGGGGGAATATGGCTACACCTTC CAISEQGEYGYTF
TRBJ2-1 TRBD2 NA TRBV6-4 TGTGCCAGCAGTGATGCGGGAGGGCCGGGGAATGAGCAGTTCTTC CASSDAGGPGNEQFF
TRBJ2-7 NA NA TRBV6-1 TGTGCCAGCAGGATAGCCCCTGCCTACGAGCAGTACTTC CASRIAPAYEQYF
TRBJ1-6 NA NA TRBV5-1 TGCGCCAGCAGCTTGGATTTAGAGAATTCACCCCTCCACTTT CASSLDLENSPLHF
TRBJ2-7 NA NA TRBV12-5 TGTGCTAGTGGTTTGCCAGGCGACTACGAGCAGTACTTC CASGLPGDYEQYF
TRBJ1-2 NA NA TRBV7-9 TGTGCCAGCAGCTTATCGGCGGGGGCGGGTGGCTACACCTTC CASSLSAGAGGYTF
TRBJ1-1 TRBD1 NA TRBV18 TGTGCCAGCTCACCCGGGACAGGGGATTTAAACACTGAAGCTTTCTTT CASSPGTGDLNTEAFF
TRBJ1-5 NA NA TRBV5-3 TGTGCCAGAAGCTTGGCCAAGTTGGACAGAGATTATCAGCCCCAGCATTTT CARSLAKLDRDYQPQHF
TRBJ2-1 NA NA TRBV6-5 TGTGCCACTCAACAGGGAAATAGTGAGCAGTTCTTC CATQQGNSEQFF
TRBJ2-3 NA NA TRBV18 TGTGCCAGCTCACCACCGGGCAGGTCCACAGATACGCAGTATTTT CASSPPGRSTDTQYF
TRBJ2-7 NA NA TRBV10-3 TGTGCCCACGGGGTGGTGCAGTACTTC CAHGVVQYF
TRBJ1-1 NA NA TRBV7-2 TGTGCCAGCAGCTCAATTTTTAAAGGAGACACTGAAGCTTTCTTT CASSSIFKGDTEAFF
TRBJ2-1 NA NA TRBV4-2 TGTGCCAGCAGCCAAGATCTTCTTTTAGGGGGCTACAATGAGCAGTTCTTC CASSQDLLLGGYNEQFF
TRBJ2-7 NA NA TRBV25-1 TGTGCCAGCAGTGGACGACAGGCCTTCGAGCAGTACTTC CASSGRQAFEQYF
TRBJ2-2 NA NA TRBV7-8 TGTGCCAGCAGGGAGTCCTGGCGGGATGGGGCCGGGGAGCTGTTTTTT CASRESWRDGAGELFF
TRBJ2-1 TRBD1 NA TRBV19 TGTGCCAGTACCTCCGGGACAGGGCTTAGCAATGAGCAGTTCTTC CASTSGTGLSNEQFF
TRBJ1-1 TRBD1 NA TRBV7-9 TGTGCCAGCAGCACCGGACAGGGGGCTAACACTGAAGCTTTCTTT CASSTGQGANTEAFF
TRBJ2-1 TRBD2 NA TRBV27 TGTGCCAGCAGACTAGCGGAACCTTACAATGAGCAGTTCTTC CASRLAEPYNEQFF
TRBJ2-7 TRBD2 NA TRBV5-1 TGCGCCAGCAGGTGGGGCGGGAGCTCCTACGAGCAGTACTTC CASRWGGSSYEQYF
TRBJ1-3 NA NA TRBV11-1 TGTGCCAGCAGAACTACAGGGATTGGAAACACCATATATTTT CASRTTGIGNTIYF
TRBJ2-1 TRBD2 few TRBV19 TGTGCCAGTAGTGTCGGGACTAGCGGGTACAATGAGCAGTTCTTC CASSVGTSGYNEQFF
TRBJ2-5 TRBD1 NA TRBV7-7 TGTGCTAGCAGCCCACAGGGGGCCTGGCAAGAGGCCCAGTACTTC CASSPQGAWQEAQYF
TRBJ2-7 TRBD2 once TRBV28 TGTGCCAGCAGTTCCCTCTCGGGGACTAGCGGGAGTAAGTACTTC CASSSLSGTSGSKYF
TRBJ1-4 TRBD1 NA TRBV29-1 TGCAGCGTCTTCGACAGGGATCTGTTTTTT CSVFDRDLFF
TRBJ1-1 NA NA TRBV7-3 TGTGCCAGCAGCTTCAGTATGAACACTGAAGCTTTCTTT CASSFSMNTEAFF
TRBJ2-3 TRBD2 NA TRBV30 TGTGCCTGGTCCGACTCTAGCGGGAGTTCCGGCCCAAGTACAGATACGCAGTATTTT CAWSDSSGSSGPSTDTQYF
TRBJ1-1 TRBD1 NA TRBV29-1 TGCAGCGTAGGGACAGGCCTTGAAGCTTTCTTT CSVGTGLEAFF
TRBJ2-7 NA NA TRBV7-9 TGTGCCAGCAGCCTCCCGACAGGAACCCTACCGTACTTC CASSLPTGTLPYF
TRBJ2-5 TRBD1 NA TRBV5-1 TGCGCCAGCAGCCCCGGCGCAGGGGGCGGAGAGACCCAGTACTTC CASSPGAGGGETQYF
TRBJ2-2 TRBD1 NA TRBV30 TGTGCCTGGAGTGGACAGGGTTTTACCACCGGGGAGCTGTTTTTT CAWSGQGFTTGELFF
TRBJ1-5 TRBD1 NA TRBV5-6 TGTGCCAGCAGCTTCACAGGGGTGGATCAGCCCCAGCATTTT CASSFTGVDQPQHF
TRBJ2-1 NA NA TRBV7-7 TGTGCTAGCAGCCCCGTCGCGGGTCCTGCCCGCAATGAGCAGTTCTTC CASSPVAGPARNEQFF
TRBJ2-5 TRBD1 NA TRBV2 TGTGCCAGCACCACCTGGGAGGGGGGACAGGGACAAGAGACCCAGTACTTC CASTTWEGGQGQETQYF